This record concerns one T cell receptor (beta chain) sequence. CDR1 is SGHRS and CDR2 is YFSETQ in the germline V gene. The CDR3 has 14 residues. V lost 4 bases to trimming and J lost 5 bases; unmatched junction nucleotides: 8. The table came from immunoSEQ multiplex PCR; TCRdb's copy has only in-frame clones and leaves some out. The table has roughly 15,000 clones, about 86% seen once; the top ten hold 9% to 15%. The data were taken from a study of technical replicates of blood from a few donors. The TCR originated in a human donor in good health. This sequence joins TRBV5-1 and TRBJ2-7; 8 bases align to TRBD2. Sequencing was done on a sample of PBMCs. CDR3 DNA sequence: TGCGCCAGCAGCCCCGGGTATAGCGGGGACGAGCAGTACTTC. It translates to CASSPGYSGDEQYF.